This TCR beta chain stems from a study of cytomegalovirus exposure and HLA in healthy donors. Study-level findings and limits: Per a later analysis, 18,000 or so TCR beta sequences showed association with HLA alleles at 0.05 false discovery rate.

Primers: 60 Vbeta forward and 13 Jbeta reverse. The table came from immunoSEQ multiplex PCR; TCRdb's copy has only in-frame clones and leaves some out. The sample has about 120,000 clones, 55% to 75% seen once; the top ten hold 8% to 8.5%. Those who donated were healthy bone marrow donors. The germline V gene has CDR1 SGHTA and CDR2 FQGNSA. This CDR3 comprises 14 residues. The V and J ends lost 5 bases and 4 bases respectively, with 14 bases between them. This clone showed up just once. What it binds is unknown. This clonotype was sampled from a woman aged 40 to 50 in good health and CMV-seropositive. The chain carries TRBV7-2 and TRBJ1-2, with a weak D call TRBD1 (5 bases). Sequenced: PBMCs. In DNA form, the CDR3 reads TGTGCCAGCAGCGCCCGACAGACGACCTATGGCTACACCTTC. It is translated as CASSARQTTYGYTF.